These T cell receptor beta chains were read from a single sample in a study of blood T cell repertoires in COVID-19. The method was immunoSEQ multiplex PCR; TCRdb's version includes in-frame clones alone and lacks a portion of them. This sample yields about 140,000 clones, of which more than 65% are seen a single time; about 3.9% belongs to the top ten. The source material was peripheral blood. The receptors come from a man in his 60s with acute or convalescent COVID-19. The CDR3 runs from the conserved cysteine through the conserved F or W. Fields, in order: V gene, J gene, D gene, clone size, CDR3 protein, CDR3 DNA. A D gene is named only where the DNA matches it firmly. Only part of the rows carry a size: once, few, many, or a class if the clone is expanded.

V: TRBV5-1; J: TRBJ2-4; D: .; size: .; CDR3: CASSGQGQNIQYF; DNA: TGCGCCAGCAGCGGCCAGGGCCAAAACATTCAGTACTTC
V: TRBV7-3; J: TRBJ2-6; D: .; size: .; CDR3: CASSGEVSYAGANVLTF; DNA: TGTGCCAGCAGCGGAGAGGTCAGCTACGCGGGGGCCAACGTCCTGACTTTC
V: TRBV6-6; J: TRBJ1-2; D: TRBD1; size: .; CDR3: CASRPGQGGNYGYTF; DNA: TGTGCCAGCAGACCCGGACAGGGGGGTAACTATGGCTACACCTTC
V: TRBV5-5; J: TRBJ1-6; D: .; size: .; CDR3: CASSLSSQVNSPLHF; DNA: TGTGCCAGCAGCTTGAGTTCACAGGTGAATTCACCCCTCCACTTT
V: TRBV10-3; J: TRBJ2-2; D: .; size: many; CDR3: CAISDLAGELFF; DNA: TGTGCCATCAGTGATCTAGCCGGGGAGCTGTTTTTT
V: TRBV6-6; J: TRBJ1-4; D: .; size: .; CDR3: CASSIRREGELFF; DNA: TGTGCCAGCAGCATACGAAGGGAGGGTGAACTGTTTTTT
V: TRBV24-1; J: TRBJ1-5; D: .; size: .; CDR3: CATSSYSGDQPQHF; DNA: TGTGCCACCAGCTCTTATTCGGGGGATCAGCCCCAGCATTTT
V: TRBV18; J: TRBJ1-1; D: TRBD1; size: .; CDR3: CASSADRGITEAFF; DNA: TGTGCCAGCTCAGCTGACAGGGGGATCACTGAAGCTTTCTTT
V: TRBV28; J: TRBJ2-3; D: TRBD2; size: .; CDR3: CASSSPGLAGGTQYF; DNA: TGTGCCAGCAGTTCACCAGGACTAGCGGGAGGTACGCAGTATTTT
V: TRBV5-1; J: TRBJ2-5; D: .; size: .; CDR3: CASSLAQYQETQYF; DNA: TGCGCCAGCAGCTTGGCTCAGTACCAAGAGACCCAGTACTTC
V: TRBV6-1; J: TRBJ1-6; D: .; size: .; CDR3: CASSEIGPIRSPLHF; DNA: TGTGCCAGCAGTGAAATTGGGCCAATACGTTCACCCCTCCACTTT
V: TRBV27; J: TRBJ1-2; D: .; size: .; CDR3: CASSLYVPDSLYGYTF; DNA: TGTGCCAGCAGTTTATATGTCCCGGACAGCCTTTATGGCTACACCTTC
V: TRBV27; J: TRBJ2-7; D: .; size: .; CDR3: CASSSGTWGSEQYF; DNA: TGTGCCAGCAGCAGTGGGACATGGGGCTCCGAGCAGTACTTC
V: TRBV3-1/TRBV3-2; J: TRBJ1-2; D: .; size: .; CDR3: CASSQGRRGYTF; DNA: TGTGCCAGCAGCCAAGGACGGAGAGGCTACACCTTC
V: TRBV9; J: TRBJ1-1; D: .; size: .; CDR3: CASSIGRVNTEAFF; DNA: TGTGCCAGCAGCATAGGGAGGGTGAACACTGAAGCTTTCTTT
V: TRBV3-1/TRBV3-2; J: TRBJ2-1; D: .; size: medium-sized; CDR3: CASSTEGRSSYNEQFF; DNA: TGTGCCAGCAGCACGGAAGGGAGGAGCTCCTACAATGAGCAGTTCTTC
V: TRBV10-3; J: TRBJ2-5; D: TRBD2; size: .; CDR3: CAISPGLAGVQETQYF; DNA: TGTGCCATCAGTCCCGGACTAGCGGGGGTTCAAGAGACCCAGTACTTC
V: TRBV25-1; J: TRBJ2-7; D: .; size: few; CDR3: CAARLGYEQYF; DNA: TGTGCCGCCCGGCTAGGTTACGAGCAGTACTTC
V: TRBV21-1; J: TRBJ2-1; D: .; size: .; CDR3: CASRVPGGSYNEQFF; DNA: TGTGCCAGCAGGGTTCCAGGGGGCTCCTACAATGAGCAGTTCTTC
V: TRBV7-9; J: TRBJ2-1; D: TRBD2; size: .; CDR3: CASSQTSGGYNEQFF; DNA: TGTGCCAGCAGCCAAACTAGCGGGGGATACAATGAGCAGTTCTTC
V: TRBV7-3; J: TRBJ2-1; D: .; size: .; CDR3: CASSPYLNNEQFF; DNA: TGTGCCAGCAGCCCCTACTTGAACAATGAGCAGTTCTTC
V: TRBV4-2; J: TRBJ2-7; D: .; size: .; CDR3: CASSQGPMAGRSYEQYF; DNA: TGTGCCAGCAGCCAAGGGCCGATGGCGGGACGCTCCTACGAGCAGTACTTC
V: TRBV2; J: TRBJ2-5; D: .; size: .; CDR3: CASGETPGGQYF; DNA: TGTGCCAGCGGGGAGACTCCCGGTGGTCAGTACTTC
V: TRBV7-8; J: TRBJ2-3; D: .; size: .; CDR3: CASSLPSVSSTDTQYF; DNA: TGTGCCAGCAGCTTACCCTCAGTATCTAGCACAGATACGCAGTATTTT
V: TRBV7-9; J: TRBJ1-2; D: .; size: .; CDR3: CASSLGVGGHRYGYTF; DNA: TGTGCCAGCAGCTTAGGGGTGGGGGGTCACCGTTATGGCTACACCTTC
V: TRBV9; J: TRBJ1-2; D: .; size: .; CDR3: CASSSSLEYGYTF; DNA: TGTGCCAGCAGTTCGTCCCTGGAGTATGGCTACACCTTC
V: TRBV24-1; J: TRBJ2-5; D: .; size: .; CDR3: CATSDRRIGMGETQYF; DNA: TGTGCCACCAGTGATCGCCGAATCGGGATGGGAGAGACCCAGTACTTC
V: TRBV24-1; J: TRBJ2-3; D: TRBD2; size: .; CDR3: CATSDQYREDTDTQYF; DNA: TGTGCCACCAGTGATCAGTACCGGGAGGACACAGATACGCAGTATTTT
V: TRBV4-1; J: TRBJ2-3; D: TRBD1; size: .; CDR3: CASSQVRDRGTDTQYF; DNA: TGCGCCAGCAGCCAAGTGCGGGACAGGGGTACAGATACGCAGTATTTT
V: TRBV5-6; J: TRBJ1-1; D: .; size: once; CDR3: CASSLGGQVYTEAFF; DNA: TGTGCCAGCAGCTTGGGGGGGCAGGTCTACACTGAAGCTTTCTTT
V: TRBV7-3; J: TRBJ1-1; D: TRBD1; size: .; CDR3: CASSPTGERSNTEAFF; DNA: TGTGCCAGCAGCCCCACAGGGGAAAGGTCGAACACTGAAGCTTTCTTT
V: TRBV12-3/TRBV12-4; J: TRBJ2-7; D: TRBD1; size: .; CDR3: CASRATGDHEQYF; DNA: TGTGCCAGCAGGGCTACAGGGGACCACGAGCAGTACTTC
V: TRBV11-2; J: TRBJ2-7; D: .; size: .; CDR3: CASSFSGVSYEQYF; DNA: TGTGCCAGCAGCTTTAGCGGAGTCTCCTACGAGCAGTACTTC
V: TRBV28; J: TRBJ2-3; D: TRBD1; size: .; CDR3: CASSLGTGGTTLDTQYF; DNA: TGTGCCAGCAGTTTAGGGACAGGGGGCACCACTTTGGATACGCAGTATTTT
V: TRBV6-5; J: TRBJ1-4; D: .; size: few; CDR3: CASNWSANEKLFF; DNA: TGTGCCAGCAATTGGAGCGCTAATGAAAAACTGTTTTTT
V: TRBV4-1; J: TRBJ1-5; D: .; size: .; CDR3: CASSPSTGYSNQPQHF; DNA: TGCGCCAGCAGCCCCAGCACAGGCTATAGCAATCAGCCCCAGCATTTT
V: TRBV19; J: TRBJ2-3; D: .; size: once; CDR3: CASSIRRTSSTDTQYF; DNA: TGTGCCAGTAGTATAAGACGGACTTCTAGCACAGATACGCAGTATTTT
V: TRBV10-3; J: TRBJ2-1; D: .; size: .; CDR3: CAISELQTDNEQFF; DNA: TGTGCCATCAGTGAGTTACAGACGGACAATGAGCAGTTCTTC
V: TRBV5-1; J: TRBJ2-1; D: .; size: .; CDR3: CASSSIPSAPSSYNEQFF; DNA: TGCGCCAGCAGCTCGATTCCCTCCGCGCCAAGCTCCTACAATGAGCAGTTCTTC
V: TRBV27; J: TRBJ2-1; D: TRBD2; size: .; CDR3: CASSSLRGLPRAGLGYNEQFF; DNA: TGTGCCAGCAGCTCCCTCCGGGGTCTACCACGCGCGGGACTAGGCTACAATGAGCAGTTCTTC
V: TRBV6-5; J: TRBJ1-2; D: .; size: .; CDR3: CASSYRHLANYGYTF; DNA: TGTGCCAGCAGTTATCGGCACCTAGCTAACTATGGCTACACCTTC
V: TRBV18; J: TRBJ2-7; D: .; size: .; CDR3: CASSLGGRGYYEQYF; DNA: TGTGCCAGCTCCCTAGGCGGCAGGGGATACTACGAGCAGTACTTC
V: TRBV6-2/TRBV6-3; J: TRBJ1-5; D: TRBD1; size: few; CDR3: CASSYPFDRGELLDNNQPQHF; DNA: TGTGCCAGCAGTTACCCCTTTGACAGGGGGGAGTTGCTCGACAACAATCAGCCCCAGCATTTT
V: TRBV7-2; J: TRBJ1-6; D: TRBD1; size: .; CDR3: CASSLTGELNSPLHF; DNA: TGTGCCAGCAGCCTGACAGGGGAGTTAAATTCACCCCTCCACTTT
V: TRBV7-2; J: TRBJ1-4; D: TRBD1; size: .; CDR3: CASSPHGQEGVEKLFF; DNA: TGTGCCAGCAGCCCACATGGACAGGAAGGCGTTGAAAAACTGTTTTTT
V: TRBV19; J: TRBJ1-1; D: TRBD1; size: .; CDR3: CASSIVAGGNTEAFF; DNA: TGTGCCAGTAGTATAGTCGCAGGGGGCAACACTGAAGCTTTCTTT
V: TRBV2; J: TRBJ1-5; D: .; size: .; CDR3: CASSQSQGGNQPQHF; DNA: TGTGCCAGCAGTCAGTCTCAGGGCGGCAATCAGCCCCAGCATTTT
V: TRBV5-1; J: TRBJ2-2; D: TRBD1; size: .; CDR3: CASSTGEQGELFF; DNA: TGCGCCAGCAGTACAGGGGAGCAAGGGGAGCTGTTTTTT
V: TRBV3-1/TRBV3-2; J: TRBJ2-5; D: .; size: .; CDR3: CASSQGGRETQYF; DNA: TGTGCCAGCAGCCAAGGCGGGCGAGAGACCCAGTACTTC
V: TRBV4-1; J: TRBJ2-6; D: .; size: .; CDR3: CASSHGQGSGANVLTF; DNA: TGCGCCAGCAGCCACGGTCAGGGTTCAGGGGCCAACGTCCTGACTTTC
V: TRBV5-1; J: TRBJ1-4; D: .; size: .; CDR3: CASSLVWGATNEKLFF; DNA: TGCGCCAGCAGCTTGGTATGGGGCGCAACTAATGAAAAACTGTTTTTT
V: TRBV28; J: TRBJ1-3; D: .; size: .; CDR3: CASTTPQGNTIYF; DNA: TGTGCCAGCACCACGCCACAAGGAAACACCATATATTTT
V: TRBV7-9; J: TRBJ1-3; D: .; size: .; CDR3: CASSLAGYSGNTIYF; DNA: TGTGCCAGCAGCTTAGCGGGCTACTCTGGAAACACCATATATTTT
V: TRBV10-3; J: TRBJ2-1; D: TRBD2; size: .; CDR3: CATRTSGSNEQFF; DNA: TGTGCCACCAGGACTAGCGGGAGTAATGAGCAGTTCTTC
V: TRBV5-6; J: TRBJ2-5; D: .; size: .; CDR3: CASSLAGSQETQYF; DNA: TGTGCCAGCAGCTTGGCGGGATCACAAGAGACCCAGTACTTC